This T cell receptor beta chain emerged from a study of cytomegalovirus exposure and HLA in healthy donors. Study summary: There were fewer than 500 genotyped donors. Of these, 81% fell in the genetic ancestry cluster associated with self-reported Caucasian donors.

General study findings and limits: Clonal expansion, a later analysis showed, was greater in HLA-associated TCR beta chains than in equally common others. The study labeled fewer than 200 TCR beta chains cytomegalovirus-associated.

CDR1 is MGHRA and CDR2 is YSYEKL in the germline V gene. The J segment lost 2 bases and the V segment lost 0 bases, leaving 6 bases of the junction unmatched. The CDR3 consists of 16 residues. PCR amplification relied on 60 Vbeta primers (plus 13 Jbeta primers). Profiling relied on immunoSEQ multiplex PCR, and the TCRdb table lists in-frame clones only, not all of them. The data show 110,000 to 150,000 clones, with roughly 80% seen just once and 0.95% to 1.5% held by the top ten. Turning to this clone: Its antigen is unidentified.

This TCR derives from a female donor in good health and CMV-seronegative. The chain couples TRBV4-1 to TRBJ1-2, with 7 bases identical to TRBD1. Sequenced sample: PBMCs. CDR3 in DNA: TGCGCCAGCAGCCAAGAAAGCGGCAGGGGGAACTATGGCTACACCTTC. This encodes CASSQESGRGNYGYTF.